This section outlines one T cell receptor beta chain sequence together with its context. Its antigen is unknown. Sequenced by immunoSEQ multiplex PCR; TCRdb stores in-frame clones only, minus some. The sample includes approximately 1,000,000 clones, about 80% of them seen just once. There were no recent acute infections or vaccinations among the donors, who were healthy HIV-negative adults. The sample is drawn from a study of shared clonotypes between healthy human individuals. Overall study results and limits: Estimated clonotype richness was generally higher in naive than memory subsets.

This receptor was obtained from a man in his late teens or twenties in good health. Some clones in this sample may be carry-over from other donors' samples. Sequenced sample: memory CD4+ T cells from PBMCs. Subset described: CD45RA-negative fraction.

The DNA for the CDR3 is TGTGCCAGCAGTGACCTTAGGGGGGCTGGGGCCAACGTCCTGACTTTC. This codes for CASSDLRGAGANVLTF. The V gene is TRBV6-1, the J gene TRBJ2-6, with D possibly called TRBD1 or TRBD2 (6 bases each). This CDR3 spans 16 amino acids. Germline values: CDR1 MNHNS, CDR2 SASEGT. Deletions cut 3 bases from V and 2 bases from J, with 11 bases between.